This entry is about one T cell receptor beta chain. Its antigen has not been determined. No qualities accompany the bases; no much larger clone lies one base away. The entry originates in a study of OX40 agonist ivuxolimab in advanced cancers. Background on the whole study: Ivuxolimab, which targeted the costimulatory receptor OX40 (CD134), was an agonistic, fully human IgG2 monoclonal antibody. Of the approximately 54 dose-escalation patients, hepatocellular carcinoma was present in around 19, melanoma in around 15, renal cell carcinoma in 9 and head and neck cancer in 9. Intravenous ivuxolimab was administered to patients every 2 weeks at six dose levels: 0.01, 0.1, 0.3, 1.5, 3 and 10 mg/kg. Patients were allowed to have had prior anti-PD-1, anti-PD-L1 or anti-CTLA-4 therapy, and about 40% of the dose-escalation patients had been treated with checkpoint inhibitors. Peripheral TCRbeta sequencing aimed to test whether ivuxolimab altered TCR sequence diversity and caused clonal T-cell expansion. The dose-escalation cohort was roughly 83% male with a mean age of around 62 years, ranging from roughly 20 to 80. The monotherapy dose-escalation portion (N = 52 patients) of the phase I ivuxolimab trial is reported in the paper. Three dose-escalation patients achieved partial responses, one with hepatocellular carcinoma and two with cutaneous melanoma. What the work shows at the level of the full study, not this receptor alone: The antigen specificity of the peripheral T cells that underwent clonal expansion was not determined. Partial responders in the 0.1-3.0 mg/kg groups had among the lowest normalized peripheral clonal expansion, especially among CD8+ T cells. Low levels of normalized T-cell clonal expansion were also seen in some patients who did not respond. Clonal expansion of both CD4+ and CD8+ blood T cells was observed from baseline to week 6 at doses 0.1 to 3.0 mg/kg. After ivuxolimab, expanded clones were on average more numerous among CD8+ T cells than among CD4+ T cells.

For sequencing of the TCRbeta CDR3 region, genomic DNA was extracted from the sorted cells. TCRbeta CDR3 regions were sequenced using the immunoSEQ Assay. Drawn from immuneACCESS, this table holds only the in-frame rearrangements with V and J called that TCRdb kept. Clones are partly lost; checked studies trace under half to an unresolved V gene and leave the rest unexplained. The sample table lists some 40,000 clones, 65% to 90% of them with a count of one. The leading ten clones occupy approximately 22% of the sample. Trimming takes 1 base off V and 6 bases off J; junction bases not matched to a gene: 1. CDR1 and CDR2 (SGHRS, YFSETQ) derive from the germline V gene. The CDR3 runs 13 amino acids, cysteine and phenylalanine included. The sequence is cut down to CDR3 DNA, 39 bases in frame from base 1. Patients with a history of autoimmune disease or receiving systemic immunosuppression were excluded from the trial. Peripheral blood for TCR sequencing was collected from all dose cohorts at baseline, on cycle 4 day 1, and on cycle 7 day 1. Samples came from an open-label, multicenter, first-in-human phase I dose-escalation trial of ivuxolimab. Adults with locally advanced or metastatic melanoma, renal cell carcinoma, hepatocellular carcinoma or head and neck squamous cell carcinoma were enrolled in the trial. CD4+ and CD8+ T cells were sorted separately from peripheral blood before TCR sequencing.

This specimen was CD4+ or CD8+ T cells sorted from blood, taken in a trial of the OX40 agonist ivuxolimab. The receptor chain draws on TRBV5-1 and TRBJ2-1; TRBD2 fits 7 bases in the junction. The source of this sequence is an adult with an advanced solid tumor such as melanoma, head and neck, liver or kidney cancer. The nucleotide sequence is given as TGCGCCAGCAGCTTGTGGGAGGGCAATGAGCAGTTCTTC. This encodes CASSLWEGNEQFF.